Below, one T cell receptor (beta chain) is given with its context. What it binds is unknown. The data originate from a study of T cell responses to AZD1222 COVID-19 vaccine. This CDR3 has 14 residues. V was clipped by 2 bases and J by 4 bases; unmatched bases: 4. The V gene's germline CDR1 is SGHAT and CDR2 FQDESV (reference sequence). Points from the study as a whole: Within unmutated variant regions lay the reported targets of nearly half of spike-specific TCRs. CD4 TCRs covered the whole spike, strongest at regions 160-218 and 743-854. The donors showed a predominance of white British ancestry and of females, with possible underestimation of clonal diversity. Baseline seropositivity occurred in only six AZD1222 recipients.

Clones were sequenced by immunoSEQ multiplex PCR, and TCRdb holds only the in-frame ones, with some missing. Among about 120,000 clones listed, roughly 85% were seen once. The genes are TRBV11-1 and TRBJ2-7; TRBD1 matches at 8 bases. The TCR originated in an adult in good health. Sequenced material: peripheral blood, taken on day 0 of AZD1222 vaccination. Here the CDR3 reads CASSLRDRLYEQYF. As DNA, the CDR3 is TGTGCCAGCAGCTTACGGGACAGGTTATACGAGCAGTACTTC. Using reference TRBV11-1 and TRBJ2-7 for the parts outside the CDR3, the full variable domain is EAEVAQSPRYKITEKSQAVAFWCDPISGHATLYWYRQILGQGPELLVQFQDESVVDDSQLPKDRFSAERLKGVDSTLKIQPAELGDSAMYLCASSLRDRLYEQYFGPGTRLTVT.